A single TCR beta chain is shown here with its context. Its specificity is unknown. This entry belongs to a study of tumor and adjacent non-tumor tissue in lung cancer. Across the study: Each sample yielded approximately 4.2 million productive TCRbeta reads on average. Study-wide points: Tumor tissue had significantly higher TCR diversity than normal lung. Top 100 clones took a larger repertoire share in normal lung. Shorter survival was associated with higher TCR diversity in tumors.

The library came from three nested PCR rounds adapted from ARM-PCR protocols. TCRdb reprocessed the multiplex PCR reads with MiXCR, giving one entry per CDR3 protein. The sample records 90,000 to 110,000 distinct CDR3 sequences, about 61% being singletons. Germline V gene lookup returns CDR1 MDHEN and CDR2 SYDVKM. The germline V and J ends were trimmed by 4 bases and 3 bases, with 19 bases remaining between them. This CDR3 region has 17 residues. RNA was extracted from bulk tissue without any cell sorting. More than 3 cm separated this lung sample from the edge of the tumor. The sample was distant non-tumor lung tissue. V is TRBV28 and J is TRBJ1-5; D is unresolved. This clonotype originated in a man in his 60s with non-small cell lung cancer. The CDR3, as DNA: TGTGCCAGCAGTTCAATTATTCCCCAGAAGTCCAATCAGCCCCAGCATTTT. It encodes CASSSIIPQKSNQPQHF. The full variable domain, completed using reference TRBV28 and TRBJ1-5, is DVKVTQSSRYLVKRTGEKVFLECVQDMDHENMFWYRQDPGLGLRLIYFSYDVKMKEKGDIPEGYSVSREKKERFSLILESASTNQTSMYLCASSSIIPQKSNQPQHFGDGTRLSIL.